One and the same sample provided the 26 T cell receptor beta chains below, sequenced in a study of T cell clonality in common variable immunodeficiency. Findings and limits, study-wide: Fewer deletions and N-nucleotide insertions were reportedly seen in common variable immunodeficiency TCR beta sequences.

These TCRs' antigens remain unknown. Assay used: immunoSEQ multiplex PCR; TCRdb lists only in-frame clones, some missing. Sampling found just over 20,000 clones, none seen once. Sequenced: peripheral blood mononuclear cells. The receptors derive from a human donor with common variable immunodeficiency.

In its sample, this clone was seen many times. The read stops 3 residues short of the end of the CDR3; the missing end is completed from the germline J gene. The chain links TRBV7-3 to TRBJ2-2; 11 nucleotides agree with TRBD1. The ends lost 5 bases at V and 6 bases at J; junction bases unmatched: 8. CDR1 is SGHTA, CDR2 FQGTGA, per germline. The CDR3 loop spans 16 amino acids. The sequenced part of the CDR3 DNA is TGTGCCAGCAGCCCCGGGGGGACAGGGGGACCCGGGGAG. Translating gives CASSPGGTGGPGE. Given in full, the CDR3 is CASSPGGTGGPGELFF.

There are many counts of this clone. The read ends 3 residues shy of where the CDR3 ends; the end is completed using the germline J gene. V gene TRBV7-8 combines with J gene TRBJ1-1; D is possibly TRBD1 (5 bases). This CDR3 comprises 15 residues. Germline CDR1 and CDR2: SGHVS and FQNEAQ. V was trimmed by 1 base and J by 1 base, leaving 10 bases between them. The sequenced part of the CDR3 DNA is TGTGCCAGCAGCTTAGTTAGGGGAGGGAACACTGAA. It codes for CASSLVRGGNTE. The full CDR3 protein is CASSLVRGGNTEAFF.

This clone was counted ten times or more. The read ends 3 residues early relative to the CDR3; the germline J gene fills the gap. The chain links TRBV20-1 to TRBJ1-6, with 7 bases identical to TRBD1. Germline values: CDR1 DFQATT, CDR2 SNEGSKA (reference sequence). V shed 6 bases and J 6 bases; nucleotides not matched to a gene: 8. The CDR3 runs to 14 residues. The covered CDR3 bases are TGCAGTGCGGATTATGAGGGGGCTAATTCACCC. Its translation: CSADYEGANSP. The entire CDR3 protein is CSADYEGANSPLHF.

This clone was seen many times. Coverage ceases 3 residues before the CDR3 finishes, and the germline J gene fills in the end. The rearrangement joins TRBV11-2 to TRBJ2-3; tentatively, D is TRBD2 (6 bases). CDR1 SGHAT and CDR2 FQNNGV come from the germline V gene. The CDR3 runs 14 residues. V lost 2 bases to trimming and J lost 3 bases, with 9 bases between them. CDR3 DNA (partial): TGTGCCAGCAGCTTACTTGGGGGGACAGATACG. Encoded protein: CASSLLGGTDT. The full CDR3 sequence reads CASSLLGGTDTQYF.

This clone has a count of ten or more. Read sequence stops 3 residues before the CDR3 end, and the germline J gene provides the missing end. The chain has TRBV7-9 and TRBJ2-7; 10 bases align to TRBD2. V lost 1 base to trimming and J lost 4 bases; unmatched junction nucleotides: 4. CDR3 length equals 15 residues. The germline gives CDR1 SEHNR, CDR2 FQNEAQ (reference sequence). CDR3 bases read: TGTGCCAGCAGCTTAGGGAGCGGGGGGGTATACGAG. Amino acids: CASSLGSGGVYE. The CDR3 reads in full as CASSLGSGGVYEQYF. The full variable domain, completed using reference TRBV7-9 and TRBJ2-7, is DTGVSQNPRHKITKRGQNVTFRCDPISEHNRLYWYRQTLGQGPEFLTYFQNEAQLEKSRLLSDRFSAERPKGSFSTLEIQRTEQGDSAMYLCASSLGSGGVYEQYFGPGTRLTVT.

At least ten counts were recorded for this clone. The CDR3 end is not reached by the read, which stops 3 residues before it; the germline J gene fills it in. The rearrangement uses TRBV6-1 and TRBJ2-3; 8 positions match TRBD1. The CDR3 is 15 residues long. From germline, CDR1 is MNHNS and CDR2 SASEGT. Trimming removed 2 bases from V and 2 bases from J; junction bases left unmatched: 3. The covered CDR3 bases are TGTGCCAGCAGTGAACCGGGACAGGACACAGATACG. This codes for CASSEPGQDTDT. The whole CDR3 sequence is CASSEPGQDTDTQYF.

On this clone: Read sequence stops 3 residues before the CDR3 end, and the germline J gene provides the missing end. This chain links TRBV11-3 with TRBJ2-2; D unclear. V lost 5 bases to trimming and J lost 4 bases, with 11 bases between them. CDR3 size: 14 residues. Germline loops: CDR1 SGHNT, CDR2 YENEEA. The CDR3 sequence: CASSLGSSTGELFF. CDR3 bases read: TGTGCCAGCAGCCTAGGCTCCAGCACCGGGGAG.

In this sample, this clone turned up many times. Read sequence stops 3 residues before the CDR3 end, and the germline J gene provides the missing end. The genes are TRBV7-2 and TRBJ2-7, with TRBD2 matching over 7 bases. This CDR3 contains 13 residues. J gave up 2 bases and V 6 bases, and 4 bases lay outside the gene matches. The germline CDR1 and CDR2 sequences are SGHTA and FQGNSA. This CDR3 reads CASRLSGAYEQYF. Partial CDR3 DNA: TGTGCCAGCAGACTCAGCGGGGCCTACGAG.

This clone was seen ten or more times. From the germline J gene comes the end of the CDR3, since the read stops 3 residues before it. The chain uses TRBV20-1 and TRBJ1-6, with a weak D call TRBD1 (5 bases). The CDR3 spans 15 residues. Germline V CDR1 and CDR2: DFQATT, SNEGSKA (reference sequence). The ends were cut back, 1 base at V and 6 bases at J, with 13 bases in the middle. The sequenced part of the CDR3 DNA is TGCAGTGCTAGAGCCTACGGGGGGGGTAATTCACCC. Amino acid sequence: CSARAYGGGNSP. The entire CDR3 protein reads CSARAYGGGNSPLHF.

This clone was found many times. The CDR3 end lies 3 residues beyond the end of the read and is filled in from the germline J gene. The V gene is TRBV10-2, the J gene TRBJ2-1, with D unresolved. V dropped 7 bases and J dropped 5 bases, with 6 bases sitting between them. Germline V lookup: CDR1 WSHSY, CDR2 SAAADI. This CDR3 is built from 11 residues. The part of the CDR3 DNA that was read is TGCGCCAGCACGGTTCACAATGAG. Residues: CASTVHNE. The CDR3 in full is CASTVHNEQFF.

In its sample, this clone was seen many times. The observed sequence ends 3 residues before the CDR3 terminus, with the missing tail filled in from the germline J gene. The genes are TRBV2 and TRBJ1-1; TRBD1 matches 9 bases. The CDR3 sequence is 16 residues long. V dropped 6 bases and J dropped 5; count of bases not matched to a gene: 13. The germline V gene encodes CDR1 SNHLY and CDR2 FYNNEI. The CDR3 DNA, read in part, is TGTGCCAGCAGGACACCGGGACAGGGAGGAGAGACTGAA. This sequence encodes CASRTPGQGGETE. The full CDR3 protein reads CASRTPGQGGETEAFF.

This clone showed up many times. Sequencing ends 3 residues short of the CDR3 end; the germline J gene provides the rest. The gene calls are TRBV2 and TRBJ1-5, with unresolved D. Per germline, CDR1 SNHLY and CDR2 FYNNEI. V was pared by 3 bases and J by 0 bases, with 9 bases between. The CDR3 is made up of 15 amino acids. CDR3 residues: CASSDQVYSNQPQHF. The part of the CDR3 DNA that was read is TGTGCCAGCAGTGATCAGGTTTATAGCAATCAGCCC. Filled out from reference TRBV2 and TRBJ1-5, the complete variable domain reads EPEVTQTPSHQVTQMGQEVILRCVPISNHLYFYWYRQILGQKVEFLVSFYNNEISEKSEIFDDQFSVERPDGSNFTLKIRSTKLEDSAMYFCASSDQVYSNQPQHFGDGTRLSIL.

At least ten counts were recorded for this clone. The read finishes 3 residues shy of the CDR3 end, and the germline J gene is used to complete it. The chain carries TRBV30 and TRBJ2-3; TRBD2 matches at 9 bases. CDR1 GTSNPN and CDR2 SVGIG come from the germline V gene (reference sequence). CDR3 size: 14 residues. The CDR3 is CAWTSGVPTGTQYF. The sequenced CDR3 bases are TGTGCCTGGACTAGCGGGGTGCCTACAGGGACG.

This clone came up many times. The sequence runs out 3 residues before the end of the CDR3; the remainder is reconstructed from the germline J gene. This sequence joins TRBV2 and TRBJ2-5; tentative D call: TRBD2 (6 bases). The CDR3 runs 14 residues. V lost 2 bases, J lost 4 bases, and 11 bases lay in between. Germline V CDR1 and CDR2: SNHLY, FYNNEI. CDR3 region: CASSELVGGETQYF. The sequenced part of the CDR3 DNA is TGTGCCAGCAGTGAACTCGTGGGGGGAGAGACC.

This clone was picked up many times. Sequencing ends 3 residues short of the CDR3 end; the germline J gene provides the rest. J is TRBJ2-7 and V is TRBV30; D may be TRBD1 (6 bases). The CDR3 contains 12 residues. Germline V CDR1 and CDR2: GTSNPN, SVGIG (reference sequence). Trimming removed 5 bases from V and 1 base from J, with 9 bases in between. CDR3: CAWADRSYEQYF. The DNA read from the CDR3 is TGTGCCTGGGCCGACAGGTCCTACGAG.

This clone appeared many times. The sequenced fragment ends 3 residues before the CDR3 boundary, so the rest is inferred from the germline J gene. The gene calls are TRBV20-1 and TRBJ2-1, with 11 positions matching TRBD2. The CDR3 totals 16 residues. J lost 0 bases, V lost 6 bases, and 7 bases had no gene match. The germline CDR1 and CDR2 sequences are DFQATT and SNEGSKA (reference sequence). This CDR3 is CSAGPSGRSSYNEQFF. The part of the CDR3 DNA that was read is TGCAGTGCCGGACCTAGCGGGAGGAGCTCCTACAATGAG.

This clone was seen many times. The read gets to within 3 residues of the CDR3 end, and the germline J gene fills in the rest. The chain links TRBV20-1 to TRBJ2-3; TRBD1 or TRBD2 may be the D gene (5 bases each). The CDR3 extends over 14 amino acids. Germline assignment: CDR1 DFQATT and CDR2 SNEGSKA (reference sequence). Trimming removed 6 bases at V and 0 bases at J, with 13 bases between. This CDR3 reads CSARLTGSTDTQYF. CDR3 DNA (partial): TGCAGTGCGAGACTAACAGGAAGCACAGATACG.

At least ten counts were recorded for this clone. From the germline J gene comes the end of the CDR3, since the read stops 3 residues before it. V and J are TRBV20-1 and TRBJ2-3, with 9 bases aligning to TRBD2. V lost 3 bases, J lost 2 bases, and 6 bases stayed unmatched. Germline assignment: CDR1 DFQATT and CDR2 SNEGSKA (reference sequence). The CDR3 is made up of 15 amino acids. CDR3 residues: CSARGSGGVTDTQYF. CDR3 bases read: TGCAGTGCTAGGGGTAGCGGGGGTGTCACAGATACG.

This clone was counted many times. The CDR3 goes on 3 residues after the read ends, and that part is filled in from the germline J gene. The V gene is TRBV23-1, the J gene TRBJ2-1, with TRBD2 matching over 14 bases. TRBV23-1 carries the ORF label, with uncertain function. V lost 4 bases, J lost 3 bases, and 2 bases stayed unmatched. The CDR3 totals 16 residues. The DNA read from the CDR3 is TGCGCCAGCAGTCGGACTAGCGGGGGGTTCTACAATGAG. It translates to CASSRTSGGFYNE. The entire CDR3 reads CASSRTSGGFYNEQFF.

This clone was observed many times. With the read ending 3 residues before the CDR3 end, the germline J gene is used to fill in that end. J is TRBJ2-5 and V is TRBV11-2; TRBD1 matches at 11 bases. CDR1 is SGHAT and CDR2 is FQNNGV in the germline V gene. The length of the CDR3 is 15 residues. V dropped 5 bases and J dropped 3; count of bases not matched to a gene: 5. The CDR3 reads CASSPGQGAEETQYF. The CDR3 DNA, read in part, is TGTGCCAGCAGCCCAGGACAGGGGGCAGAAGAGACC. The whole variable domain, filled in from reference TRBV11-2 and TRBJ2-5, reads EAGVAQSPRYKIIEKRQSVAFWCNPISGHATLYWYQQILGQGPKLLIQFQNNGVVDDSQLPKDRFSAERLKGVDSTLKIQPAKLEDSAVYLCASSPGQGAEETQYFGPGTRLLVL.

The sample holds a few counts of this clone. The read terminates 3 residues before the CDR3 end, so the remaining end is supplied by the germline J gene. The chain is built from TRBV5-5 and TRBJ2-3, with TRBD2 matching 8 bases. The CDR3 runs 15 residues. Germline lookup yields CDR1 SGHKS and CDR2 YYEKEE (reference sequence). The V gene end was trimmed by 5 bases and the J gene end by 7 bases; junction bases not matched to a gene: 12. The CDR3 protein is CASSLLSGGGNTQYF. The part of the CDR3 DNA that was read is TGTGCCAGCAGTCTCTTGAGCGGGGGAGGAAATACG. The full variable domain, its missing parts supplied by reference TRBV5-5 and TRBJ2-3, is DAGVTQSPTHLIKTRGQQVTLRCSPISGHKSVSWYQQVLGQGPQFIFQYYEKEERGRGNFPDRFSARQFPNYSSELNVNALLLGDSALYLCASSLLSGGGNTQYFGPGTRLTVL.

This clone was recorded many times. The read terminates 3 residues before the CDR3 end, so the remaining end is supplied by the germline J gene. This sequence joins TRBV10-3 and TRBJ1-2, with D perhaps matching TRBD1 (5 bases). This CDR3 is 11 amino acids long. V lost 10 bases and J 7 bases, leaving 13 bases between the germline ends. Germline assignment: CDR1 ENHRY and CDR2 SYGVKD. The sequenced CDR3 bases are TGTGCCACCCAGGGAGGAACTGGC. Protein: CATQGGTG. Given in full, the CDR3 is CATQGGTGYTF.

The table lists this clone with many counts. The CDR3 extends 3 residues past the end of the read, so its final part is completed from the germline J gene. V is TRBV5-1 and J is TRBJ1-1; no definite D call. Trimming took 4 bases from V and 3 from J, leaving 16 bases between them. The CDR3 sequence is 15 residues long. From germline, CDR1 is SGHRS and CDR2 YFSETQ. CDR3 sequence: CASSINRVGDTEAFF. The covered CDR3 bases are TGCGCCAGCAGCATTAACCGGGTCGGGGACACTGAA.

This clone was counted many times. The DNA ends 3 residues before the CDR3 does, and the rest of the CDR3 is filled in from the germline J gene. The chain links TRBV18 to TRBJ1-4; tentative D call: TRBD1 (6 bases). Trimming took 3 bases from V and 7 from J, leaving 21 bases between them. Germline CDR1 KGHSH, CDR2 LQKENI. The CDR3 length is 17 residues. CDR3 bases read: TGTGCCAGCTCACCCCAGGTCACCACAGGGTCGGGTGAAAAA. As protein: CASSPQVTTGSGEK. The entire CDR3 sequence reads CASSPQVTTGSGEKLFF.

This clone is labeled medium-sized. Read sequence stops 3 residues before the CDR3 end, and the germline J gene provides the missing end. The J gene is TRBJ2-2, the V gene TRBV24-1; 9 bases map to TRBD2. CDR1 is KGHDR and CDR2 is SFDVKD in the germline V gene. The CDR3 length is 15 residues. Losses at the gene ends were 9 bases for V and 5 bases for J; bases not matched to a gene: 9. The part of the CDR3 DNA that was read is TGTGCCACCGCGGGGGGGGCATTGCGGACCGGGGAG. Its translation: CATAGGALRTGE. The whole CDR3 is CATAGGALRTGELFF.

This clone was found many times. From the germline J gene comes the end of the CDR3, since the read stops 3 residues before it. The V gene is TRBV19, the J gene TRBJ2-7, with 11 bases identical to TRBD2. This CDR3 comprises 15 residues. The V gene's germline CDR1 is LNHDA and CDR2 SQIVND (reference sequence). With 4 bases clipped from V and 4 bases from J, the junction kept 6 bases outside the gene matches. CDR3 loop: CASSNSGTSGYEQYF. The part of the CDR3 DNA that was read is TGTGCCAGTAGTAACTCCGGGACTAGCGGTTACGAG.